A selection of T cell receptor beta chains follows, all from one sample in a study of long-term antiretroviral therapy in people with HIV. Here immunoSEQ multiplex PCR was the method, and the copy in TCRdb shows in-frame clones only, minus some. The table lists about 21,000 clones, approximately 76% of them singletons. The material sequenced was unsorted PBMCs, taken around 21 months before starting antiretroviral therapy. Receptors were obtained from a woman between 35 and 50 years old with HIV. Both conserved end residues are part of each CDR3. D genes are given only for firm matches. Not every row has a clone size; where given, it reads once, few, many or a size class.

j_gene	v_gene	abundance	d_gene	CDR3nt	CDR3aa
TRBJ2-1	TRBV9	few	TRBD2	TGTGCCAGCAGCCTAGGGGCTAGCGGCTACAATGAGCAGTTCTTC	CASSLGASGYNEQFF
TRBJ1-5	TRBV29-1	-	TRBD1	TGCAGCGCGGGGGGACAGGGCCATCAGCCCCAGCATTTT	CSAGGQGHQPQHF
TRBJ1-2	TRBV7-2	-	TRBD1	TGTGCCAGCAGCACCGGGACAGGGTCTGGCTACACCTTC	CASSTGTGSGYTF
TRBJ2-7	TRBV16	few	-	TGTGCCAGCAGCCAATCTTATCCCTACGAGCAGTACTTC	CASSQSYPYEQYF
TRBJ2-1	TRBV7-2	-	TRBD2	TGTGCCAGCAGCTTAGGCCCCGGGACTAGTGTTGTTGAGCAGTTCTTC	CASSLGPGTSVVEQFF
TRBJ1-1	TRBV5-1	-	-	TGCGCCAGCAGCCTTATTGACAGTACGGAAGCTTTCTTT	CASSLIDSTEAFF
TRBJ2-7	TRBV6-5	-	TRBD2	TGTGCCAGCAGTGGGCCGGGAGGAGGCGACGAGCAGTACTTC	CASSGPGGGDEQYF
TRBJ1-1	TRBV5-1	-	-	TGCGCCAGCAGCTGGGGCGGGGACACTGAAGCTTTCTTT	CASSWGGDTEAFF
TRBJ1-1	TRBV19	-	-	TGTGCCAGTAGTATCGTTGCCAACACTGAAGCTTTCTTT	CASSIVANTEAFF
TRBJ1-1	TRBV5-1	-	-	TGCGCCAGCAGCTTGACCGGGAACACTGAAGCTTTCTTT	CASSLTGNTEAFF
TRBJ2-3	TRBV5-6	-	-	TGTGCCAGCAGCCCCGGGCCCCTCCCCGCGGATACGCAGTATTTT	CASSPGPLPADTQYF
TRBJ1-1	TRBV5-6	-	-	TGTGCCAGCAGCTTGGGGGGACTGTTGAACACTGAAGCTTTCTTT	CASSLGGLLNTEAFF
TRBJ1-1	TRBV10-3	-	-	TGTGCCATCAGTCCGACGGCCCGGCGAACTGCAGCTTTCTTT	CAISPTARRTAAFF
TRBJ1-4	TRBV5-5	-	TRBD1	TGTGCCAGCAGCGAGGGGGCGCCGTATGAAAAACTGTTTTTT	CASSEGAPYEKLFF
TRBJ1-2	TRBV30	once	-	TGTGCCTGGAGTCAGGGCCGTAACTATGGCTACACCTTC	CAWSQGRNYGYTF
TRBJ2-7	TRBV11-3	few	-	TGTGCCAGCAGTAATTTCGGGTCAGCCTACGAGCAGTACTTC	CASSNFGSAYEQYF
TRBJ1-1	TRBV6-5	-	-	TGTGCCAGCAGCGAGGACAGAATGAACACTGAAGCTTTCTTT	CASSEDRMNTEAFF
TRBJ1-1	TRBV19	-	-	TGTGCCAGTAGTCCGACAGTGAACACTGAAGCTTTCTTT	CASSPTVNTEAFF
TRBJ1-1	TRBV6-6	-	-	TGTGCCAGCAAGTCTGGGGGCACTGAAGCTTTCTTT	CASKSGGTEAFF
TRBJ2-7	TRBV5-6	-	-	TGTGCCAGCAGCTTGGTTCGTTCGGGGACCGAGCAGTACTTC	CASSLVRSGTEQYF
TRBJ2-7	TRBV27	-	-	TGTGCCACGAGGGACGACTCCTACGAGCAGTACTTC	CATRDDSYEQYF
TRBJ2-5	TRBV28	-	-	TGTGCCAGCAGTTTGGAACAAGAGACCCAGTACTTC	CASSLEQETQYF
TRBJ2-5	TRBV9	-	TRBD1	TGTGCCAGCAGCGGCGAGACAGGGGACCAGTCCCAGTACTTC	CASSGETGDQSQYF
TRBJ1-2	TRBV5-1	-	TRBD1	TGCGCCAGCAGCTTGGGGGACAGGGAGGGTGATGGCTACACCTTC	CASSLGDREGDGYTF
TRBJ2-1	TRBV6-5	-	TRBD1	TGTGCCACCCAACAGGGGCCTCTAGACTACAATGAGCAGTTCTTC	CATQQGPLDYNEQFF
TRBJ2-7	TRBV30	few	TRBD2	TGTGCCTGGAGTGCCACTAGCGGGGGTCCCTACGAGCAGTACTTC	CAWSATSGGPYEQYF
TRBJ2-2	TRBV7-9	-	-	TGTGCCAGCAGCTTAATTGCGACTAGCACCGGGGAGCTGTTTTTT	CASSLIATSTGELFF
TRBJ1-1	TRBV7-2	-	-	TGTGCCAGCAGTCCCGCTATGAACACTGAAGCTTTCTTT	CASSPAMNTEAFF
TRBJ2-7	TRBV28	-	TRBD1	TGTGCCAGCACCGACCGGGACAGGACCTACGAGCAGTACTTC	CASTDRDRTYEQYF
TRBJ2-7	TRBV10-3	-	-	TGTGCCATCAGTGAGTTTATTGGGCCCTACGAGCAGTACTTC	CAISEFIGPYEQYF
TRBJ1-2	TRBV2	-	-	TGTGCCAGCAGCCCCTCAGTAGGCTACACCTTC	CASSPSVGYTF
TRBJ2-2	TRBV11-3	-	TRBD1	TGTGCCAGCAGCATACACACAGGGGCCGGGGAGCTGTTTTTT	CASSIHTGAGELFF
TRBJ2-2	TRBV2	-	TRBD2	TGTGCCAGCCAAGGGGGGACTAGCGGGGTCACCGGGGAGCTGTTTTTT	CASQGGTSGVTGELFF
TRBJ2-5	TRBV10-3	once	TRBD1	TGTGCCATCAGGGAAGGGACAGGTGGTCAAGAGACCCAGTACTTC	CAIREGTGGQETQYF
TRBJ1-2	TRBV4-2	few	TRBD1	TGTGCCAGCAGCCACAACATTTGGACAGGGGGATCTGGCTACACCTTC	CASSHNIWTGGSGYTF
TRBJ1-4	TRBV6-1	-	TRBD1	TGTGCCAGCAGTGAAGACAGGGGGCTTACTAATGAAAAACTGTTTTTT	CASSEDRGLTNEKLFF
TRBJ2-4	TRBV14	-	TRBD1	TGTGCCAGCAGCCCTACGACAGGGAGAGGGGTAGCCAAAAACATTCAGTACTTC	CASSPTTGRGVAKNIQYF
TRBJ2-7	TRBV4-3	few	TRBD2	TGCGCCAGCAGCCAAGGGACTAGCAGCGCCTACGAGCAGTACTTC	CASSQGTSSAYEQYF
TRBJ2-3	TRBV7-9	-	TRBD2	TGTGCCAGCAGCCTTGCCGGGACTATCCTCACAGATACGCAGTATTTT	CASSLAGTILTDTQYF
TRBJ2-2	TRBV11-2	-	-	TGTGCCAGCAGCATAACTCAGGGGAACACCGGGGAGCTGTTTTTT	CASSITQGNTGELFF
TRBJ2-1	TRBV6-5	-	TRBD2	TGTGCCAGCAGCCCTAGCGGGAGCTACAATGAGCAGTTCTTC	CASSPSGSYNEQFF
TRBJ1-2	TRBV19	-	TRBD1	TGTGCCAGTAAACAGGGGGCTGTATATGGCTACACCTTC	CASKQGAVYGYTF